Listed here are 31 T cell receptor beta chains from one sample, sequenced in a study of shared clonotypes between healthy human individuals. The naive CD8 population came from CD45RO-negative cells selected for CCR7, without terminally differentiated effector memory CD45RA+ cells. Assay used: immunoSEQ multiplex PCR; TCRdb lists only in-frame clones, some missing. This table has more than 2 million clones, approximately 94% appearing once. The specimen sequenced was naive CD8+ T cells sorted from blood. The receptors originated from a man between 18 and 35 years old in good health.

The chain employs TRBV19 and TRBJ1-2, with TRBD1 matching 7 bases. J gave up 8 bases and V 5 bases, and 8 bases lay outside the gene matches. The germline CDR1 and CDR2 sequences are LNHDA and SQIVND (reference sequence). There are 13 residues in the CDR3. Written as DNA, the CDR3 is TGTGCCAGTAGTTTAGGGACAGCGAGCGGCTACACCTTC. Amino acid sequence: CASSLGTASGYTF. The full variable domain, with the rest looked up from reference TRBV19 and TRBJ1-2, is DGGITQSPKYLFRKEGQNVTLSCEQNLNHDAMYWYRQDPGQGLRLIYYSQIVNDFQKGDIAEGYSVSREKKESFPLTVTSAQKNPTAFYLCASSLGTASGYTFGSGTRLTVV.

The genes are TRBV27 and TRBJ2-7; a possible D gene is TRBD2 (6 bases). Germline CDR1 is MNHEY and CDR2 is SMNVEV (reference sequence). This CDR3 region has 14 residues. V was shortened by 3 bases and J by 3 bases, with 12 bases between the two germline ends. CDR3 DNA: TGTGCCAGCAGTTTGACTAGTCCCTACTACGAGCAGTACTTC. Amino acid sequence: CASSLTSPYYEQYF.

This clone was recorded once. The CDR3 is CASRLNTEAFF. Here the CDR3 DNA reads TGTGCCAGCAGACTCAACACTGAAGCTTTCTTT. This sequence joins TRBV7-9 and TRBJ1-1, with D uncertain. The V end lost 6 bases, the J end lost 2 bases, and 4 bases lay between the germline ends. Germline V gene lookup returns CDR1 SEHNR and CDR2 FQNEAQ (reference sequence). This CDR3 has 11 residues.

The rearrangement joins TRBV7-2 to TRBJ2-2; D not certain. The V end lost 3 bases, the J end lost 7 bases, and 24 bases lay between the germline ends. CDR3 length: 18 residues. Per the germline V gene, CDR1 is SGHTA and CDR2 is FQGNSA. CDR3 in DNA: TGTGCCAGCAGCTTTCATCCTACTGGGGTGGAAGGCCACGGGGAGCTGTTTTTT. Amino acid sequence: CASSFHPTGVEGHGELFF.

The chain employs TRBV5-8 and TRBJ1-6; 12 positions agree with TRBD1. V dropped 4 bases and J dropped 4; count of bases not matched to a gene: 6. The CDR3 runs to 17 residues. Germline CDR1 reads SGHTS; CDR2 reads YDEGEE. This chain's CDR3 is CASSPRGQGAYNSPLHF. The CDR3, as DNA: TGTGCCAGCAGCCCAAGGGGACAGGGGGCGTATAATTCACCCCTCCACTTT.

This clone appeared a single time. The rearrangement uses TRBV5-6 and TRBJ1-2; D might be TRBD1 (5 bases). The germline gives CDR1 SGHDT, CDR2 YYEEEE. V shed 1 base and J shed 1 base, with 8 bases lying between them. The CDR3 sequence is 14 residues long. The CDR3 sequence: CASSLWTSNYGYTF. DNA for the CDR3: TGTGCCAGCAGCTTGTGGACAAGTAACTATGGCTACACCTTC.

The chain uses TRBV9 and TRBJ1-4; D is unresolved. The CDR3 runs to 16 residues. Trimming shortened V by 4 bases and J by 3 bases, and 16 bases separated the two germline ends. Germline V gene sequence: CDR1 SGDLS, CDR2 YYNGEE. The CDR3 coding sequence is TGTGCCAGCAGCCTATATGAGGGCGAAGCTAATGAAAAACTGTTTTTT. Protein product: CASSLYEGEANEKLFF.

The chain employs TRBV9 and TRBJ1-2, with D possibly being TRBD1 (6 bases). Germline lookup yields CDR1 SGDLS and CDR2 YYNGEE. The CDR3 runs 14 residues. The V and J ends lost 4 bases and 7 bases respectively, with 17 bases between them. CDR3: CASSPGGAGVGYTF. The CDR3 nucleotides read TGTGCCAGCAGCCCCGGGGGGGCAGGCGTTGGCTACACCTTC.

The chain combines TRBV28 with TRBJ2-5, with D perhaps matching TRBD2 (6 bases). V was cut by 3 bases and J by 2 bases, with 13 bases left in between. Germline CDR1 is MDHEN and CDR2 is SYDVKM. The CDR3 consists of 15 residues. The CDR3 protein is CASSFTLARQETQYF. CDR3 DNA sequence: TGTGCCAGCAGTTTTACCCTAGCGAGACAAGAGACCCAGTACTTC.

The chain has TRBV6-5 and TRBJ1-1; TRBD1 matches 7 bases. Germline CDR1 and CDR2: MNHEY and SVGAGI. The CDR3 has 13 residues. The V gene end was trimmed by 5 bases and the J gene end by 1 base; junction bases not matched to a gene: 1. The CDR3 loop reads CASSGTENTEAFF. In nucleotides, the CDR3 is TGTGCCAGCAGTGGGACAGAGAACACTGAAGCTTTCTTT.

The J gene is TRBJ2-7, the V gene TRBV9, with 9 bases fitting TRBD1. V trimming: 3 bases; J trimming: 6 bases; junction bases outside the gene matches: 10. This CDR3 is built from 15 residues. Germline loops: CDR1 SGDLS, CDR2 YYNGEE. The CDR3 loop reads CASSARDRETTEQYF. The DNA of the CDR3 is TGTGCCAGCAGCGCCCGGGACAGGGAGACAACCGAGCAGTACTTC. Drawing the rest from reference TRBV9 and TRBJ2-7, the complete variable domain is DSGVTQTPKHLITATGQRVTLRCSPRSGDLSVYWYQQSLDQGLQFLIQYYNGEERAKGNILERFSAQQFPDLHSELNLSSLELGDSALYFCASSARDRETTEQYFGPGTRLTVT.

The table lists this clone with a count of one. The chain joins TRBV4-1 to TRBJ2-3; D is possibly TRBD2 (6 bases). V was pared by 4 bases and J by 0 bases, with 8 bases between. The CDR3 sequence is 14 residues long. Looked up from germline, CDR1 is MGHRA and CDR2 is YSYEKL. The CDR3: CASSRGTSTDTQYF. DNA for the CDR3: TGCGCCAGCAGCCGAGGGACTAGCACAGATACGCAGTATTTT.

V and J are TRBV13 and TRBJ1-2, with a weak D call TRBD1 (5 bases). CDR1 PRHDT and CDR2 FYEKMQ come from the germline V gene (reference sequence). This CDR3 comprises 14 residues. V lost 5 bases and J lost 8, with 18 bases in between. The CDR3 sequence is CASSPGGQLKGYTF. Here the CDR3 DNA reads TGTGCCAGCAGCCCCGGCGGACAACTAAAAGGCTACACCTTC. The full variable domain, with the rest looked up from reference TRBV13 and TRBJ1-2, is AAGVIQSPRHLIKEKRETATLKCYPIPRHDTVYWYQQGPGQDPQFLISFYEKMQSDKGSIPDRFSAQQFSDYHSELNMSSLELGDSALYFCASSPGGQLKGYTFGSGTRLTVV.

To note about this clone: Other DNA sequences in this sample translate to the same CDR3. The chain has TRBV27 and TRBJ2-7; D assignment may be TRBD1 or TRBD2 (6 bases each). V lost 2 bases to trimming and J lost 1 base, with 9 bases between them. This CDR3 contains 14 residues. CDR1 and CDR2 (germline): MNHEY, SMNVEV (reference sequence). CDR3 coding DNA: TGTGCCAGCAGTTTACGGGGGCCTTCCTACGAGCAGTACTTC. Protein: CASSLRGPSYEQYF.

J is TRBJ1-1 and V is TRBV4-1, with D hard to call. Germline-derived CDR1 and CDR2 are MGHRA and YSYEKL. The CDR3 contains 14 residues. Deletions cut 1 base from V and 5 bases from J, with 11 bases between. CDR3 nucleotides: TGCGCCAGCAGCCAAGTTGGGGTCGGTACTGAAGCTTTCTTT. It specifies CASSQVGVGTEAFF.

This sequence joins TRBV29-1 and TRBJ2-7; D is undetermined. The CDR3 extends over 13 amino acids. Between the trimmed V and J ends, which lost 1 base and 2 bases, there was a span of 9 bases. Germline CDR1 reads SQVTM; CDR2 reads ANQGSEA. The CDR3 DNA follows: TGCAGCGTTGAAGCCGGGCCAGCCTACGAGCAGTACTTC. It is translated as CSVEAGPAYEQYF.

CDR3 in amino acids: CASSKLGGAATNTGELFF. In nucleotides, the CDR3 is TGTGCCAGCAGCAAATTGGGCGGGGCCGCTACGAACACCGGGGAGCTGTTTTTT. The chain has TRBV28 and TRBJ2-2; possible D gene TRBD2, 6 bases. V was shortened by 6 bases and J by 0 bases, with 20 bases between the two germline ends. CDR1 is MDHEN and CDR2 is SYDVKM in the germline V gene. The CDR3 is 18 amino acids.

The V and J genes are TRBV19 and TRBJ1-6; no clear D. Germline CDR1 is LNHDA and CDR2 is SQIVND (reference sequence). The CDR3 spans 14 residues. Trimming left V 3 bases short and J 5 bases short, with 8 bases between. CDR3 nucleotides: TGTGCCAGTAGTATTGAGGCAGATAATTCACCCCTCCACTTT. This encodes CASSIEADNSPLHF.

The chain recombines TRBV7-6 with TRBJ2-6, with 10 bases that match TRBD2. V was clipped by 3 bases and J by 3 bases; unmatched bases: 8. This CDR3 is 18 amino acids long. CDR1 and CDR2 (germline): SGHVS, FNYEAQ. This chain's CDR3 is CASSLSSGRLIGANVLTF. CDR3 sequence (DNA): TGTGCCAGCAGCTTGTCTAGCGGGAGATTGATTGGGGCCAACGTCCTGACTTTC.

V usage is TRBV27 and J usage is TRBJ2-7; 14 positions match TRBD2. V gave up 8 bases and J gave up 0 bases; unmatched junction bases: 6. This CDR3 spans 16 amino acids. The germline V gene encodes CDR1 MNHEY and CDR2 SMNVEV (reference sequence). The CDR3 is CASLPGTSGGSYEQYF. In DNA, the CDR3 is TGTGCCAGCCTACCCGGGACTAGCGGGGGCTCCTACGAGCAGTACTTC.

With regard to this clone: A much larger clone lies one base from this, so it may be a read error. The gene calls are TRBV11-3 and TRBJ2-7; D not certain. V was clipped by 4 bases and J by 2 bases, with 0 bases between them. There are 10 residues in the CDR3. Germline V CDR1 and CDR2: SGHNT, YENEEA. The CDR3 coding sequence is TGTGCCAGCAGCTCCTACGAGCAGTACTTC. This codes for CASSSYEQYF. The full variable domain, its missing parts supplied by reference TRBV11-3 and TRBJ2-7, is EAGVVQSPRYKIIEKKQPVAFWCNPISGHNTLYWYLQNLGQGPELLIRYENEEAVDDSQLPKDRFSAERLKGVDSTLKIQPAELGDSAVYLCASSSYEQYFGPGTRLTVT.

The rearrangement joins TRBV27 to TRBJ2-7; 7 nucleotides align to TRBD1. Trimming took 3 bases from V and 5 from J; bases not matched to a gene: 7. Germline CDR1 is MNHEY and CDR2 is SMNVEV (reference sequence). This CDR3 region has 14 residues. Written as DNA, the CDR3 is TGTGCCAGCAGTTTCGTGACAGGGCAGGACGAGCAGTACTTC. Its translation: CASSFVTGQDEQYF.

Notes on this clone: Different DNA sequences within this sample yield the same CDR3. The CDR3 reads CASSLMGGSEQYF. The CDR3 bases are TGTGCCAGCAGTTTAATGGGGGGGAGCGAGCAGTACTTC. The chain couples TRBV27 to TRBJ2-7; 7 bases match TRBD2. Unmatched junction bases numbered 4, after V lost 2 bases and J lost 6 bases. CDR1 MNHEY and CDR2 SMNVEV come from the germline V gene (reference sequence). The CDR3 contains 13 residues.

This chain connects TRBV2 to TRBJ1-1; TRBD1 matches 9 bases. V lost 10 bases, J lost 10 bases, and 19 bases stayed unmatched. Per the germline V gene, CDR1 is SNHLY and CDR2 is FYNNEI. The CDR3 is 15 residues long. CDR3 nucleotides: TGTGCCACCCCTGAAGATGGACAGGGGAAGTTCGGAGCTTTCTTT. Protein product: CATPEDGQGKFGAFF.

A remark on this clone: Other DNA sequences within the sample encode an identical CDR3. The CDR3 sequence: CASSLGQGLEQYF. DNA of the CDR3: TGCGCCAGCAGCTTGGGGCAGGGGTTAGAGCAGTACTTC. This rearrangement joins TRBV5-1 to TRBJ2-7, with D perhaps matching TRBD1 (6 bases). Germline assignment: CDR1 SGHRS and CDR2 YFSETQ. The CDR3 consists of 13 residues. Trimming shortened V by 0 bases and J by 7 bases, and 11 bases separated the two germline ends. Based on the CDR3 plus reference TRBV5-1 and TRBJ2-7, the full variable domain is KAGVTQTPRYLIKTRGQQVTLSCSPISGHRSVSWYQQTPGQGLQFLFEYFSETQRNKGNFPGRFSGRQFSNSRSEMNVSTLELGDSALYLCASSLGQGLEQYFGPGTRLTVT.

This clone was found once. The chain uses TRBV6-5 and TRBJ1-2, with 10 bases that match TRBD1. V lost 5 bases and J lost 8; bases outside the gene matches: 8. The CDR3 is made up of 14 amino acids. Per the germline V gene, CDR1 is MNHEY and CDR2 is SVGAGI. This CDR3 is CASSPLDRGLGYTF. CDR3 in DNA: TGTGCCAGCAGTCCCCTCGACAGGGGGCTCGGCTACACCTTC.

This clone was counted once. The chain combines TRBV18 with TRBJ2-3; 8 bases line up with TRBD1. Germline CDR1 reads KGHSH; CDR2 reads LQKENI. Unmatched junction bases numbered 9, after V lost 3 bases and J lost 1 base. The CDR3 length is 17 residues. CDR3 protein: CASSPTRGQEGTDTQYF. The CDR3 DNA follows: TGTGCCAGCTCACCCACCAGGGGGCAAGAGGGCACAGATACGCAGTATTTT.

The chain has TRBV14 and TRBJ2-1; no firm D call. The CDR3 has 15 residues. V was shortened by 0 bases and J by 6 bases, with 12 bases between the two germline ends. Germline CDR1 and CDR2: SGHDN and FVKESK. The CDR3: CASSQEASHGNEQFF. The CDR3 bases are TGTGCCAGCAGCCAAGAAGCTAGTCACGGCAATGAGCAGTTCTTC.

This sequence joins TRBV30 and TRBJ2-7, with TRBD1 matching 10 bases. CDR1 is GTSNPN and CDR2 is SVGIG in the germline V gene (reference sequence). CDR3 size: 15 residues. With V trimmed by 1 base and J by 6 bases, 9 bases remained unmatched. The CDR3 sequence is CAWSGPGQGLREQYF. The CDR3 bases are TGTGCCTGGAGTGGGCCGGGACAGGGGCTTCGCGAGCAGTACTTC.

The rearrangement joins TRBV19 to TRBJ1-1, with TRBD1 as a possible D gene (6 bases). Germline lookup yields CDR1 LNHDA and CDR2 SQIVND (reference sequence). Between the trimmed V and J ends, which lost 3 bases and 2 bases, there was a span of 10 bases. The CDR3 length is 14 residues. The CDR3 region has the DNA TGTGCCAGTAGTATCACAGGGATTAACACTGAAGCTTTCTTT. This sequence encodes CASSITGINTEAFF.

The chain employs TRBV10-1 and TRBJ2-3, with 12 bases lining up with TRBD2. Germline V CDR1 and CDR2: WNHNN, SYGVQD (reference sequence). The CDR3 consists of 15 residues. With V trimmed by 3 bases and J by 5 bases, 3 bases remained unmatched. The CDR3 reads CASSETSGGRDTQYF. CDR3 nucleotides: TGCGCCAGCAGTGAAACTAGCGGGGGGCGAGATACGCAGTATTTT.